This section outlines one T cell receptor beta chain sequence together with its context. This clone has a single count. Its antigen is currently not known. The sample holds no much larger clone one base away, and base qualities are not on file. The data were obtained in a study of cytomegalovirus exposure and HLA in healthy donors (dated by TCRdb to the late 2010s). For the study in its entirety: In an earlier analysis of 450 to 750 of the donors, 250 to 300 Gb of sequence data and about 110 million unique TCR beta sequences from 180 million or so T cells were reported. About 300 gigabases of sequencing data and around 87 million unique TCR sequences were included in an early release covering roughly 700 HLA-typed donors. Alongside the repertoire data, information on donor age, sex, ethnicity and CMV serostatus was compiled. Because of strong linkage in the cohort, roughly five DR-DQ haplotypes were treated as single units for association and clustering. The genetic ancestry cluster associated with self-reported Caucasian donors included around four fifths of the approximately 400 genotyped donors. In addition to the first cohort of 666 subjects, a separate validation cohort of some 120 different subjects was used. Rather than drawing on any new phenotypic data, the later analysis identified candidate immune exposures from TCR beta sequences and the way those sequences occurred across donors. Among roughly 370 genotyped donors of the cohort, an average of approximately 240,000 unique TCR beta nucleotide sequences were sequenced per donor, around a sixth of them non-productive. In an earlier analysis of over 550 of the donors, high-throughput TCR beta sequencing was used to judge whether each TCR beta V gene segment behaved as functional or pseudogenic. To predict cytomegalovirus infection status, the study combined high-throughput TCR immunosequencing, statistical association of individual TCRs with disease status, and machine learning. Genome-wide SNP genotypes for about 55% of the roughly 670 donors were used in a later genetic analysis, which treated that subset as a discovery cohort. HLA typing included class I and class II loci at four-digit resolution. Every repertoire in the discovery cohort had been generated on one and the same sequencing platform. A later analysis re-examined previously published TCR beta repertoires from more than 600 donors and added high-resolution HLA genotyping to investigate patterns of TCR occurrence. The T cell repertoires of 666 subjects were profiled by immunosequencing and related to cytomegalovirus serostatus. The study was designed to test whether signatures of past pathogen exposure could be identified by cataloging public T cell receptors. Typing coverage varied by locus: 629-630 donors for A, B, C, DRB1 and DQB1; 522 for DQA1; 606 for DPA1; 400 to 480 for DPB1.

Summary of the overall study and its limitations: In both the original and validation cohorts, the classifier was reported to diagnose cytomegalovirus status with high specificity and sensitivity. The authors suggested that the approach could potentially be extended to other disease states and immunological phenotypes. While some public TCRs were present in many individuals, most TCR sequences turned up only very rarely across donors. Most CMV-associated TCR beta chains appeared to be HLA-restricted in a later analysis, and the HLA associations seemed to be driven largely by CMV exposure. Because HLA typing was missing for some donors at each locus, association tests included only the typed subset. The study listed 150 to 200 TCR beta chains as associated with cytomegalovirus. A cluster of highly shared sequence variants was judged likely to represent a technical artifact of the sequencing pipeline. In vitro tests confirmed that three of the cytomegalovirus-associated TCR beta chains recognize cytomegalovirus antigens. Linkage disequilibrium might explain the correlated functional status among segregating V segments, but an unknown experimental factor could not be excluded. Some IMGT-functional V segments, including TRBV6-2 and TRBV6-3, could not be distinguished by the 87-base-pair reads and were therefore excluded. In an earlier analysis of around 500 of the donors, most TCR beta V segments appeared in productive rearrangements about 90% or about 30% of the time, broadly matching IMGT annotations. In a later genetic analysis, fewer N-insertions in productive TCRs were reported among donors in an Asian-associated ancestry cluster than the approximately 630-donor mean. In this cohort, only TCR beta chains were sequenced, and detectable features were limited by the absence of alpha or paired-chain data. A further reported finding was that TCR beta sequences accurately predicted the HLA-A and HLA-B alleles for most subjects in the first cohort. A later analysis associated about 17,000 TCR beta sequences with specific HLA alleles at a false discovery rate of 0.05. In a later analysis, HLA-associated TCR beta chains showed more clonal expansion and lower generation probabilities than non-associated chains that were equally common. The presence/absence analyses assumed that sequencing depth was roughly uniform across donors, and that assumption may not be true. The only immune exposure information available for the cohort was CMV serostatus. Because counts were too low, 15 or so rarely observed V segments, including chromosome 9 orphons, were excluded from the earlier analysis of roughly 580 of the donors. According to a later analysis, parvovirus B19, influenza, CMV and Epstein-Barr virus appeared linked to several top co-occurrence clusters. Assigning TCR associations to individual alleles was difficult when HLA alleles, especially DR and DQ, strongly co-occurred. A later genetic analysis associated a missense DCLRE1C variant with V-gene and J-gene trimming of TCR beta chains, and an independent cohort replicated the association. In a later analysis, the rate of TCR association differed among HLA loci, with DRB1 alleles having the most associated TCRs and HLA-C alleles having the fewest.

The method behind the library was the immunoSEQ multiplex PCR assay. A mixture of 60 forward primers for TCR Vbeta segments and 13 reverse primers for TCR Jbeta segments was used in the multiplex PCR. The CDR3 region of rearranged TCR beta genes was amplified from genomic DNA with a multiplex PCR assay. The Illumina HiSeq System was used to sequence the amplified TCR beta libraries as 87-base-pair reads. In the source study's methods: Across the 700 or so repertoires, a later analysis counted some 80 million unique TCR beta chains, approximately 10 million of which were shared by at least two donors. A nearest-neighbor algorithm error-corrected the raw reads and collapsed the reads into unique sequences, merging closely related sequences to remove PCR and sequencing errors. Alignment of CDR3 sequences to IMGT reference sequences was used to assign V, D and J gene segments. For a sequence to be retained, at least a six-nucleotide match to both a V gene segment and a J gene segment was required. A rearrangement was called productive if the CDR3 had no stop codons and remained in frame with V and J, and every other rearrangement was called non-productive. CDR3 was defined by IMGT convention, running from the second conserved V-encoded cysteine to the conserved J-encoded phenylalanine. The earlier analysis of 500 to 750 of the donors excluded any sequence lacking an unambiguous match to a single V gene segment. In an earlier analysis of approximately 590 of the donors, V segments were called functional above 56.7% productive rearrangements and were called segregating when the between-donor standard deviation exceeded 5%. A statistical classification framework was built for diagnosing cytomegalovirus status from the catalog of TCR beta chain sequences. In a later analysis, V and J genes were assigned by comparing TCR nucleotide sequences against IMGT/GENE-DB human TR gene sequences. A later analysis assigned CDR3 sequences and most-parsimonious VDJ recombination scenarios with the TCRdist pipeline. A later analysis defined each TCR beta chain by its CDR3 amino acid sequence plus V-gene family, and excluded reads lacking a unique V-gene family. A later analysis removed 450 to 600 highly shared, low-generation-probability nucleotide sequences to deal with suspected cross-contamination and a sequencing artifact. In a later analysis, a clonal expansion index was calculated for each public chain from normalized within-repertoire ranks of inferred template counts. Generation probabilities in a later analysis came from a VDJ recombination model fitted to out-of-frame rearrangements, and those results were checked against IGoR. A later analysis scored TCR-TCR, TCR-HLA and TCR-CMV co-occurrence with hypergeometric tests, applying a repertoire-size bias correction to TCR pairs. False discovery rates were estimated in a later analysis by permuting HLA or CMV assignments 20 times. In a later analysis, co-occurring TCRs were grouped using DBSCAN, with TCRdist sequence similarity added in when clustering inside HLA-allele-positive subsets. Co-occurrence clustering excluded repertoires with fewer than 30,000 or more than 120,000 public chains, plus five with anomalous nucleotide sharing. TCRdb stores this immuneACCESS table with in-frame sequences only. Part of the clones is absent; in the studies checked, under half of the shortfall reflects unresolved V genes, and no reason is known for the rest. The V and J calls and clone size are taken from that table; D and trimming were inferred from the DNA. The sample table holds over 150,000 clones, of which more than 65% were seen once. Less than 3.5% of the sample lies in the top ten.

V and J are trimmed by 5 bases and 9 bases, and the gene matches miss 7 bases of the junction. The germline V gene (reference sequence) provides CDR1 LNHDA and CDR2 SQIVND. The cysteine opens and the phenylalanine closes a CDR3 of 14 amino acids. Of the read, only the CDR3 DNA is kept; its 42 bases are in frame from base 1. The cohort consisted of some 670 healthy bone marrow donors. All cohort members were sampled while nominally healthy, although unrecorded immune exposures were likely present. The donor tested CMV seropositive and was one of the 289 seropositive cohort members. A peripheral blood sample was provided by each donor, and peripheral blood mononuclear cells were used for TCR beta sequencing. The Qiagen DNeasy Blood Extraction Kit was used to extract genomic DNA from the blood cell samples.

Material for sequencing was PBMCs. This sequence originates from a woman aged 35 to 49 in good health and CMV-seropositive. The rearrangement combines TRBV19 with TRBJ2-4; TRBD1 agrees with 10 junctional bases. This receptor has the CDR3 CASSVDRGIGIQYF. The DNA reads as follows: TGTGCCAGTAGTGTGGACAGGGGGATTGGCATTCAGTACTTC.